This TCR beta chain emerged from a study of blood T cells in healthy people across ages. It was with a sample-barcoded 5' primer and a J-beta primer mix that a second PCR of about 6 to 12 cycles was run. TCRdb reprocessed the 5' RACE reads via MiXCR and lists one record per CDR3 protein. The sample holds 1,100,000 or so distinct CDR3 sequences; 40% to 55% are singletons and the top ten take approximately 20%. This clonotype has a handful of counts. The CDR3 totals 12 residues. Germline values: CDR1 SQVTM, CDR2 ANQGSEA. The V end was cut by 7 bases, the J end by 4 bases, with 14 bases between. Sample: blood. This sequence joins TRBV29-1 and TRBJ2-7, with D tentatively TRBD1 or TRBD2 (5 bases each). The sequence derives from a woman in her fifties or sixties in good health. CDR3 amino acids: CSAGTSGYEQYF. The CDR3 coding sequence is TGCAGCGCCGGGACCAGTGGATACGAGCAGTACTTC.